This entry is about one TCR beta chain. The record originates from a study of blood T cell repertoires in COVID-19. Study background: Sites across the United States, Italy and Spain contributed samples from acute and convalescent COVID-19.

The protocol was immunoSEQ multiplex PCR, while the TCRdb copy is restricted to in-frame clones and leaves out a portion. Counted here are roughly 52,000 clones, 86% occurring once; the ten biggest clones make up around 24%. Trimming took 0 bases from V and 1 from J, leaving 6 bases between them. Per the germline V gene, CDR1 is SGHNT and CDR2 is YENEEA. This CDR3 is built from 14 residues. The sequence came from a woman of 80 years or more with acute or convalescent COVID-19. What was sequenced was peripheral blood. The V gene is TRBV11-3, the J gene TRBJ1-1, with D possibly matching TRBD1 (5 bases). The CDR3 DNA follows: TGTGCCAGCAGCTTAGACAGGGAGAACACTGAAGCTTTCTTT. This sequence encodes CASSLDRENTEAFF. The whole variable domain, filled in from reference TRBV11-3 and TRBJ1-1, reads EAGVVQSPRYKIIEKKQPVAFWCNPISGHNTLYWYLQNLGQGPELLIRYENEEAVDDSQLPKDRFSAERLKGVDSTLKIQPAELGDSAVYLCASSLDRENTEAFFGQGTRLTVV.